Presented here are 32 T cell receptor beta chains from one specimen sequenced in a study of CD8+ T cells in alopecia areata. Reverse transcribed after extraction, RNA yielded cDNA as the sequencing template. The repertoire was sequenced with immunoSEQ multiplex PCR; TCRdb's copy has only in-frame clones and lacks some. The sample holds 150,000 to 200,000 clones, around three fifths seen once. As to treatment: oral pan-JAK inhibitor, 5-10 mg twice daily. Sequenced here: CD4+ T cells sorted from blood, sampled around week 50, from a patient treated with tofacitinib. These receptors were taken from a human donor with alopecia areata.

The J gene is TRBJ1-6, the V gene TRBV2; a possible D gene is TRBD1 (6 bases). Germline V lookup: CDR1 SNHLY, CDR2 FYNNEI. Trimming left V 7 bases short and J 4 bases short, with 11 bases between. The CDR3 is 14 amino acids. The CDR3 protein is CASKRDTYNSPLHF. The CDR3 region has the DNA TGTGCCAGCAAACGGGACACTTATAATTCACCCCTCCACTTT. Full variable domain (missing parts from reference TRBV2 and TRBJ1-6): EPEVTQTPSHQVTQMGQEVILRCVPISNHLYFYWYRQILGQKVEFLVSFYNNEISEKSEIFDDQFSVERPDGSNFTLKIRSTKLEDSAMYFCASKRDTYNSPLHFGNGTRLTVT.

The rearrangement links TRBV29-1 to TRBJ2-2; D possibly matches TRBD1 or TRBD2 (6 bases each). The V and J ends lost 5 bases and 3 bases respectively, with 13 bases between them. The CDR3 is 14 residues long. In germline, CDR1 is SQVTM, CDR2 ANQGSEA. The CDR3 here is CSVLGGQDTGELFF. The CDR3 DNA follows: TGCAGCGTTCTCGGGGGACAAGACACCGGGGAGCTGTTTTTT.

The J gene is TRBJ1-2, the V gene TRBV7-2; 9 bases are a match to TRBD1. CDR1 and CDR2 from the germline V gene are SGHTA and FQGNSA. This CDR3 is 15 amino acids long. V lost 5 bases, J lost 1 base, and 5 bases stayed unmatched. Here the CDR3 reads CASSPGQGINYGYTF. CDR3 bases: TGTGCCAGCAGCCCCGGACAGGGGATTAACTATGGCTACACCTTC.

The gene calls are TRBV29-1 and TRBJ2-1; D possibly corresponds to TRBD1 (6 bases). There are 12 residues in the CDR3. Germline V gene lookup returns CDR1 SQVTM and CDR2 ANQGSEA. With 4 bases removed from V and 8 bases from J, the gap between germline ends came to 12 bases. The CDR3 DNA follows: TGCAGCGTTGTTGGGGCAGGGGATGAGCAGTTCTTC. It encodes CSVVGAGDEQFF.

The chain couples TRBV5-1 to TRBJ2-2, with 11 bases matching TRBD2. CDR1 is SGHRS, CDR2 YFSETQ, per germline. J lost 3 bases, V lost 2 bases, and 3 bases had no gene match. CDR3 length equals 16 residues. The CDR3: CASSFLTSGDTGELFF. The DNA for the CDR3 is TGCGCCAGCAGCTTCCTGACTAGCGGGGACACCGGGGAGCTGTTTTTT.

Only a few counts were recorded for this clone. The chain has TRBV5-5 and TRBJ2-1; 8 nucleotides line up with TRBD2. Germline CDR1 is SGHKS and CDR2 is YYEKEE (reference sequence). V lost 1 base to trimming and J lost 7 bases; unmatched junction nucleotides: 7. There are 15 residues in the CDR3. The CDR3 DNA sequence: TGTGCCAGCAGCTTGATCGGACTAGCCCTGAATGAGCAGTTCTTC. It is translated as CASSLIGLALNEQFF.

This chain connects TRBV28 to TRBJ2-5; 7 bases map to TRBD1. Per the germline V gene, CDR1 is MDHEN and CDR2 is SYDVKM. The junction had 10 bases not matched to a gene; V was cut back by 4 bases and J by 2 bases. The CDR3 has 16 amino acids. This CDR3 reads CASSSPQDRAQETQYF. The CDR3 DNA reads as TGTGCCAGCAGTTCCCCCCAAGACAGGGCTCAAGAGACCCAGTACTTC.

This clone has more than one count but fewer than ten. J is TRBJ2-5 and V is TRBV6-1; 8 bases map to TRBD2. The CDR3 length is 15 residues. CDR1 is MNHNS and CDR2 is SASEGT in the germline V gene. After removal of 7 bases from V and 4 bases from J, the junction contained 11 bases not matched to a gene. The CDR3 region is CASTPIAGLGETQYF. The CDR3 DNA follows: TGTGCCAGCACTCCTATAGCGGGGTTGGGAGAGACCCAGTACTTC.

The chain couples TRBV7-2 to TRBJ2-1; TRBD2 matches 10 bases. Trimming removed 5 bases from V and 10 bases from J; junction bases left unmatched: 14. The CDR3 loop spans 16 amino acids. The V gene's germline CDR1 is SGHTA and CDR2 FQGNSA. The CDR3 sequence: CASSPAPSGGALEQFF. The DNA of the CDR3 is TGTGCCAGCAGCCCCGCCCCAAGCGGGGGGGCCTTGGAGCAGTTCTTC.

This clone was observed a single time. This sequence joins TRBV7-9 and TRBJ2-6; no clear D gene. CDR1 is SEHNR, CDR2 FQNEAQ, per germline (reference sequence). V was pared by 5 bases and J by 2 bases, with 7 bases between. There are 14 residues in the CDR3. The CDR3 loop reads CASSRETGANVLTF. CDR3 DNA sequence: TGTGCCAGCAGCCGAGAAACTGGGGCCAACGTCCTGACTTTC.

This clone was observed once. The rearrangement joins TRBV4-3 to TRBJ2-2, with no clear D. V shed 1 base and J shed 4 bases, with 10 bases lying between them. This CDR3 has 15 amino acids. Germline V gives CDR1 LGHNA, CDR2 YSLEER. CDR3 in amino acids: CASSQVSSLTGELFF. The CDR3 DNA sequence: TGCGCCAGCAGCCAAGTTTCCAGCCTCACCGGGGAGCTGTTTTTT.

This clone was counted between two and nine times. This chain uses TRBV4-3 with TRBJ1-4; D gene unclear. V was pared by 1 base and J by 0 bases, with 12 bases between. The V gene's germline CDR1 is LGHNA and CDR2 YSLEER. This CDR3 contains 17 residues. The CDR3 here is CASSQGRSSATNEKLFF. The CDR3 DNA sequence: TGCGCCAGCAGCCAAGGCCGAAGCTCCGCAACTAATGAAAAACTGTTTTTT.

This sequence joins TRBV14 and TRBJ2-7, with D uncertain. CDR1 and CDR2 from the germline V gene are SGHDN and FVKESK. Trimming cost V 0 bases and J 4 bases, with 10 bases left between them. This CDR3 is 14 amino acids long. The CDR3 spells CASSQDLKGYEQYF. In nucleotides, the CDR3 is TGTGCCAGCAGCCAAGACCTTAAGGGATACGAGCAGTACTTC.

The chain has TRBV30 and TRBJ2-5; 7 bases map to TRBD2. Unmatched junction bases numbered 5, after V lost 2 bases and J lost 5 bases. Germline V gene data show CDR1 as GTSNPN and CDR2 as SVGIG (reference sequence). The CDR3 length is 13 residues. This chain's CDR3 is CAWSPTSVETQYF. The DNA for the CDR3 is TGTGCCTGGAGTCCAACTAGCGTGGAGACCCAGTACTTC.

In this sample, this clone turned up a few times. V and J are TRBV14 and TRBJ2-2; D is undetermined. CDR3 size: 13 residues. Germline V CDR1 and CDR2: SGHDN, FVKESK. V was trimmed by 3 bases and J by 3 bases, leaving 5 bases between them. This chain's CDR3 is CASSQYHTGELFF. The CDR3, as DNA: TGTGCCAGCAGCCAGTATCACACCGGGGAGCTGTTTTTT.

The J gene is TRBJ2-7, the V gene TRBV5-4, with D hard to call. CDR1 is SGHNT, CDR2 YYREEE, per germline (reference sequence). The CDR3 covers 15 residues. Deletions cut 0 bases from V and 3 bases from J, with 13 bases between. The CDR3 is CASSLVGPPDYEQYF. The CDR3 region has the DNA TGTGCCAGCAGCTTGGTAGGACCCCCGGACTACGAGCAGTACTTC.

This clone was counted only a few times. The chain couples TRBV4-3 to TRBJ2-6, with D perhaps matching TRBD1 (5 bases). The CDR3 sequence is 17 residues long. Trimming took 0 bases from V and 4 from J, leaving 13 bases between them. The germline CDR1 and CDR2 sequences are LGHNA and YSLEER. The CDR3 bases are TGCGCCAGCAGCCAAGATCCCGCAGGGCCCGGGGCCAACGTCCTGACTTTC. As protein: CASSQDPAGPGANVLTF.

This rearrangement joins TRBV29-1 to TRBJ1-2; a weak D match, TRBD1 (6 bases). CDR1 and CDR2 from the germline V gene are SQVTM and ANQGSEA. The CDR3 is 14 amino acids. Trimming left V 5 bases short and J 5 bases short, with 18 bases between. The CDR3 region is CSVLIGGPPYGYTF. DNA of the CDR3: TGCAGCGTTTTAATTGGGGGCCCCCCTTATGGCTACACCTTC.

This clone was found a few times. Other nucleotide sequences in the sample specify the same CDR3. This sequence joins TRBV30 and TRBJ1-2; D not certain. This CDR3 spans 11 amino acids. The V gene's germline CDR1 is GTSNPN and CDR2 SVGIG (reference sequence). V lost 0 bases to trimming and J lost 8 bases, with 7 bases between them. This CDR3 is CAWSVGGGYTF. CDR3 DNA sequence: TGTGCCTGGAGTGTTGGAGGGGGCTACACCTTC.

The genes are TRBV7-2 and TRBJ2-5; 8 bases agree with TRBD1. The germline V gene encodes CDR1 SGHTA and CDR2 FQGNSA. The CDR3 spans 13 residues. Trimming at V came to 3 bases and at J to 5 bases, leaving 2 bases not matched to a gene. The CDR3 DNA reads TGTGCCAGCAGCTTGGACAGGGTTGAGACCCAGTACTTC. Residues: CASSLDRVETQYF.

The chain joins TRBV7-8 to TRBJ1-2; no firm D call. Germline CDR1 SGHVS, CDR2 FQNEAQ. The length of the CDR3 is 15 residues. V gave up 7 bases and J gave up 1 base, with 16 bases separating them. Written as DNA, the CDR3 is TGTGCCAGCACTAACACACCGACTCTTAACTATGGCTACACCTTC. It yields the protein CASTNTPTLNYGYTF.

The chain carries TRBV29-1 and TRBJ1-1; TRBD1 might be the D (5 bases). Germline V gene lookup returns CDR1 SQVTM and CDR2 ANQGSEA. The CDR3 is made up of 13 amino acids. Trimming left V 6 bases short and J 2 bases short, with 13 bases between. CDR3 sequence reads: CSVTGGTNTEAFF. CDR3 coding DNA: TGCAGCGTAACCGGGGGAACCAACACTGAAGCTTTCTTT.

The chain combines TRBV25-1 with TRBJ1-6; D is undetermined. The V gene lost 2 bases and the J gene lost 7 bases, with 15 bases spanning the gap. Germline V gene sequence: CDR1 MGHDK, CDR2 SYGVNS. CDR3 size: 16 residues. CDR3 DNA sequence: TGTGCCAGCAGTGAAGGGGTGGGAACAGCAAATTCACCCCTCCACTTT. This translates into CASSEGVGTANSPLHF.

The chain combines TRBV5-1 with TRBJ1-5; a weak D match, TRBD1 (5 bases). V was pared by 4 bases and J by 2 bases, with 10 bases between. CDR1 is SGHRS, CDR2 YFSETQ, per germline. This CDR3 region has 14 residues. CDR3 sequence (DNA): TGCGCCAGCAGCCCGAGAGGGGGCAATCAGCCCCAGCATTTT. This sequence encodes CASSPRGGNQPQHF.

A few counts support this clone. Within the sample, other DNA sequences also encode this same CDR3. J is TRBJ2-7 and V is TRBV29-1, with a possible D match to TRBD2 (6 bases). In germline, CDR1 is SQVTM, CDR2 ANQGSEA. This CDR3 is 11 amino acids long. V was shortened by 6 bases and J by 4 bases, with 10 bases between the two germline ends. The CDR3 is CSVAGLYEQYF. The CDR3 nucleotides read TGCAGCGTCGCGGGACTGTACGAGCAGTACTTC.

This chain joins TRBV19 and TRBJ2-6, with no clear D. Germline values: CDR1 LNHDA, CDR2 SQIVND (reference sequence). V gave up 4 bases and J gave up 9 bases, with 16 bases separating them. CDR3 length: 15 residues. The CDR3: CASSTVPQLSNVLTF. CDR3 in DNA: TGTGCCAGTAGTACCGTCCCCCAACTCAGCAACGTCCTGACTTTC. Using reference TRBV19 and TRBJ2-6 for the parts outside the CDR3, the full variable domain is DGGITQSPKYLFRKEGQNVTLSCEQNLNHDAMYWYRQDPGQGLRLIYYSQIVNDFQKGDIAEGYSVSREKKESFPLTVTSAQKNPTAFYLCASSTVPQLSNVLTFGAGSRLTVL.

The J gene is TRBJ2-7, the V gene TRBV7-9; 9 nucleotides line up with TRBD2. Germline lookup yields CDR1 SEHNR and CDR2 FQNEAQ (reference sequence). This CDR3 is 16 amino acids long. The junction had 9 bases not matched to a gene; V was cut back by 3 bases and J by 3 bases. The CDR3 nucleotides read TGTGCCAGCAGCTTGTCGGGACTAGCTCTCAACTACGAGCAGTACTTC. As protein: CASSLSGLALNYEQYF.

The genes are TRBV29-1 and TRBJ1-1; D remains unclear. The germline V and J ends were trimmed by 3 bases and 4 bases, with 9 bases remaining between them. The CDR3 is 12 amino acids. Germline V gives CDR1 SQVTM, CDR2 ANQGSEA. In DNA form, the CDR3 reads TGCAGCGTTGACCCCAGCAGCACTGAAGCTTTCTTT. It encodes CSVDPSSTEAFF. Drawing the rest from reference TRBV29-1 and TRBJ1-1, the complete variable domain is SAVISQKPSRDICQRGTSLTIQCQVDSQVTMMFWYRQQPGQSLTLIATANQGSEATYESGFVIDKFPISRPNLTFSTLTVSNMSPEDSSIYLCSVDPSSTEAFFGQGTRLTVV.

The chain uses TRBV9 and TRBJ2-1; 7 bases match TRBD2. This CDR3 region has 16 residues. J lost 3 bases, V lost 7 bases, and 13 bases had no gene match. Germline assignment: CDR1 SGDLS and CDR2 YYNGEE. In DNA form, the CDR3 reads TGTGCCAGCGCTGAAAGGGGAAGCGGGAACTACAATGAGCAGTTCTTC. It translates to CASAERGSGNYNEQFF.

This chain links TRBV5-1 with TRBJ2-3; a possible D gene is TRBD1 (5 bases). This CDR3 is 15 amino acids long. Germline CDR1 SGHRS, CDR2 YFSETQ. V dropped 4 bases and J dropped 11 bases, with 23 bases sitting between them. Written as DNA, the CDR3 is TGCGCCAGCAGCCCCCAGGGTTCTCTTGATATTGAGCAGTATTTT. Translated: CASSPQGSLDIEQYF.

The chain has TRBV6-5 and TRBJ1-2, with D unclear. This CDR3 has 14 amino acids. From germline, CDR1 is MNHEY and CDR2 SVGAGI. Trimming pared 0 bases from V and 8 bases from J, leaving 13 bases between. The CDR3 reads CASSYSMDGNGYTF. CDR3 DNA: TGTGCCAGCAGTTACTCGATGGACGGGAACGGCTACACCTTC.

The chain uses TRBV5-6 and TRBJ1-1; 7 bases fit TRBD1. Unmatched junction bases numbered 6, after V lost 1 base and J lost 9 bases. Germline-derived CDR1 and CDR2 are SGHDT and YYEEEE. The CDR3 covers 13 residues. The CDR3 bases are TGTGCCAGCAGCTTGCGACAGGGAGTGCAAGCTTTCTTT. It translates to CASSLRQGVQAFF.